This T cell receptor (beta chain) is drawn from a study of PD-1 blockade in classical Hodgkin lymphoma. The study's findings and limits: When nivolumab was started under 1 year after ASCT, patients were excluded. CD4+ TCR diversity climbed significantly by C4D1, unlike CD8+ TCR diversity.

Details on this clone: Antigen specificity is unknown.

After autologous stem cell transplantation all patients relapsed, and prior brentuximab vedotin exposure differed between cohorts. Complete response, partial response or progressive disease made up the best responses. Repertoires were generated with immunoSEQ multiplex PCR, while TCRdb's copy carries only in-frame clones and drops some. The top ten hold 20% to 25% of the sample, which has some 28,000 clones, 83% seen once. With 5 bases clipped from V and 7 bases from J, the junction kept 10 bases outside the gene matches. CDR1 and CDR2 from the germline V gene are MDHEN and SYDVKM. The CDR3 extends over 15 amino acids.

The receptor's source is a human donor with classical Hodgkin lymphoma. The material sequenced was peripheral blood mononuclear cells (PBMCs), taken before the second cycle of nivolumab. The chain has TRBV28 and TRBJ1-5, with 8 bases fitting TRBD1. The CDR3 is CASSPRTGYMQPQHF. The CDR3 nucleotides are TGTGCCAGCAGTCCTCGGACAGGGTATATGCAGCCCCAGCATTTT.